Shown below are 14 T cell receptor beta chains from a single sample sequenced in a study of beta chain features in type 1 diabetes. Every isolated RNA sample was fully reverse transcribed, so sequencing captured expressed TCRB transcripts. The assay was immunoSEQ multiplex PCR, and TCRdb's table has in-frame clones only and misses some. The table lists under 400,000 clones, around 19% of them singletons. Sequencing input: naive CD4+ T cells from blood. The receptors were gathered from a woman younger than 35 in good health.

The chain recombines TRBV7-2 with TRBJ1-1; 7 bases map to TRBD1. V lost 5 bases, J lost 0 bases, and 3 bases stayed unmatched. Germline lookup yields CDR1 SGHTA and CDR2 FQGNSA. The CDR3 length is 14 residues. In nucleotides, the CDR3 is TGTGCCAGCAGCGCGGGACAGATGAACACTGAAGCTTTCTTT. Its protein is CASSAGQMNTEAFF. Based on the CDR3 plus reference TRBV7-2 and TRBJ1-1, the full variable domain is GAGVSQSPSNKVTEKGKDVELRCDPISGHTALYWYRQSLGQGLEFLIYFQGNSAPDKSGLPSDRFSAERTGGSVSTLTIQRTQQEDSAVYLCASSAGQMNTEAFFGQGTRLTVV.

This chain links TRBV4-3 with TRBJ1-4, with D possibly TRBD1 on 6 matching bases. Germline values: CDR1 LGHNA, CDR2 YSLEER. The CDR3 runs to 15 residues. V was pared by 5 bases and J by 5 bases, with 15 bases between. CDR3 DNA sequence: TGCGCCAGCAGCGAGTCCGGGACACGGAATGAAAAACTGTTTTTT. It encodes CASSESGTRNEKLFF.

This clone came up a few times. The V gene is TRBV6-1, the J gene TRBJ2-7; D uncertain. In germline, CDR1 is MNHNS, CDR2 SASEGT. Trimming shortened V by 6 bases and J by 4 bases, and 10 bases separated the two germline ends. This CDR3 comprises 12 residues. The CDR3 nucleotides are TGTGCCAGCAGCGCGACACTTTACGAGCAGTACTTC. Protein sequence: CASSATLYEQYF.

The chain links TRBV23-1 to TRBJ1-5, with TRBD1 identical over 8 bases. TRBV23-1 is noted as an ORF with a role that remains uncertain. V lost 2 bases, J lost 2 bases, and 8 bases stayed unmatched. This CDR3 is 17 amino acids long. CDR3 coding DNA: TGCGCCAGCAGTCAAACCCCGGACAGGGAAGGCAATCAGCCCCAGCATTTT. Residues: CASSQTPDREGNQPQHF.

This chain links TRBV13 with TRBJ2-7, with D perhaps matching TRBD2 (7 bases). In germline, CDR1 is PRHDT, CDR2 FYEKMQ (reference sequence). Trimming removed 10 bases at V and 2 bases at J, with 15 bases between. CDR3 length: 13 amino acids. CDR3 residues: CATRAGGPYEQYF. The DNA for the CDR3 is TGTGCCACCCGAGCCGGGGGGCCCTACGAGCAGTACTTC.

The rearrangement joins TRBV7-9 to TRBJ1-5; no reliable D call. Germline V gene sequence: CDR1 SEHNR, CDR2 FQNEAQ (reference sequence). CDR3 length: 12 amino acids. V lost 3 bases and J 6 bases, leaving 6 bases between the germline ends. CDR3 region: CASSLPSQPQHF. The CDR3 DNA reads TGTGCCAGCAGCTTGCCCAGTCAGCCCCAGCATTTT.

J is TRBJ1-1 and V is TRBV30; a weak D match, TRBD1 (5 bases). V was cut by 5 bases and J by 1 base, with 17 bases left in between. The CDR3 loop spans 15 amino acids. Germline CDR1 and CDR2: GTSNPN and SVGIG (reference sequence). The CDR3 bases are TGTGCCTGGGGCCCTTCATACAGGACGAACACTGAAGCTTTCTTT. It translates to CAWGPSYRTNTEAFF.

This clone was observed a handful of times. V and J are TRBV19 and TRBJ1-5, with 9 nucleotides matching TRBD1. After removal of 5 bases from V and 7 bases from J, the junction contained 9 bases not matched to a gene. CDR3 size: 15 residues. The V gene's germline CDR1 is LNHDA and CDR2 SQIVND (reference sequence). The CDR3 sequence: CASSVTGGVWQPQHF. The CDR3, as DNA: TGTGCCAGTAGTGTTACAGGGGGCGTTTGGCAGCCCCAGCATTTT.

The chain carries TRBV7-9 and TRBJ2-1; a weak D match, TRBD2 (6 bases). Per germline, CDR1 SEHNR and CDR2 FQNEAQ (reference sequence). Trimming removed 5 bases at V and 9 bases at J, with 14 bases between. The CDR3 runs 13 residues. The DNA of the CDR3 is TGTGCCAGCAGCCCCTTTCGGGAGAGTGAGCAGTTCTTC. It is translated as CASSPFRESEQFF.

This clone was observed a handful of times. This chain joins TRBV30 and TRBJ2-3; D remains unclear. V lost 2 bases and J lost 0, with 9 bases in between. This CDR3 is 14 amino acids long. Germline V CDR1 and CDR2: GTSNPN, SVGIG (reference sequence). The DNA for the CDR3 is TGTGCCTGGAGTAGCACCCGAAGCACAGATACGCAGTATTTT. This codes for CAWSSTRSTDTQYF.

The chain couples TRBV29-1 to TRBJ1-1; the D gene is possibly TRBD1 (5 bases). CDR1 is SQVTM and CDR2 is ANQGSEA in the germline V gene. CDR3 length: 16 amino acids. With 5 bases removed from V and 1 base from J, the gap between germline ends came to 20 bases. CDR3 in amino acids: CSVLQIMGRGNTEAFF. In DNA, the CDR3 is TGCAGCGTTCTACAGATAATGGGGCGGGGGAACACTGAAGCTTTCTTT.

The rearrangement links TRBV5-6 to TRBJ1-2; D is ambiguous. The CDR3 runs to 14 residues. Germline V gene data show CDR1 as SGHDT and CDR2 as YYEEEE. V dropped 0 bases and J dropped 4 bases, with 10 bases sitting between them. CDR3: CASSLGRPSYGYTF. The CDR3 DNA reads TGTGCCAGCAGCTTGGGGAGGCCTTCCTATGGCTACACCTTC.

The chain carries TRBV7-9 and TRBJ1-1; D is perhaps TRBD1 (5 bases). This CDR3 is built from 13 residues. Trimming pared 1 base from V and 3 bases from J, leaving 6 bases between. The V gene's germline CDR1 is SEHNR and CDR2 FQNEAQ (reference sequence). For the CDR3, the DNA is TGTGCCAGCAGCTTAGTAGGGGACACTGAAGCTTTCTTT. Encoded protein: CASSLVGDTEAFF.

This clone was counted only a few times. The chain links TRBV7-9 to TRBJ2-7, with TRBD2 matching 10 bases. V lost 3 bases and J lost 6; bases outside the gene matches: 8. Per germline, CDR1 SEHNR and CDR2 FQNEAQ (reference sequence). This CDR3 is built from 15 residues. CDR3 sequence: CASSLGTSAKGEQYF. In DNA form, the CDR3 reads TGTGCCAGCAGCTTGGGGACTAGCGCAAAAGGCGAGCAGTACTTC.